This T cell receptor (beta chain) came from a study of response to subunit inactivated influenza vaccine (dated by TCRdb to about 2018). In the study overall: The study used deep quantitative T cell receptor repertoire profiling to track responses to a trivalent subunit inactivated influenza vaccine. Overall results and qualifications from the work: According to the authors, only a limited number of new T cells may be recruited by each seasonal influenza vaccination.

This clonotype was seen a few times. It lacks a known antigen. Base qualities are not recorded, but no much larger clone differs from it by a single base. The CDR3 goes from the cysteine to the phenylalanine over 15 residues. Only the CDR3 part of the read is kept: 45 bases, read in frame from the first base. V loses 6 bases at its end and J loses 4 bases; junction bases beyond the gene matches: 11. CDR1 and CDR2, looked up from the germline V gene, are MDHEN and SYDVKM. Libraries were constructed by RT-PCR. The sequencer was an Illumina HiSeq 2500. TCRdb took the public reads, trimmed them with fastp at Q25, ran MiXCR for clone calling and kept in-frame beta chains. Each entry is one CDR3 protein sequence, shown with its most common DNA and genes. In all, the sample holds about half a million distinct CDR3 sequences, and about 8% of those were seen once. The ten largest clones take up under 15% of the sample.

Specimen: PBMCs from blood, collected approximately 25 months after vaccination. In this chain, TRBV28 is recombined with TRBJ2-7; 8 nucleotides in the junction match TRBD1. The sequence came from a man between 50 and 70 years old who received an inactivated influenza vaccine. Donor details come from another sample of the same person, matched by shared clones. Here the CDR3 is given as CASSPTRTGRYEQYF. The sequence in DNA is TGTGCCAGCAGCCCGACCCGGACAGGGCGTTACGAGCAGTACTTC.